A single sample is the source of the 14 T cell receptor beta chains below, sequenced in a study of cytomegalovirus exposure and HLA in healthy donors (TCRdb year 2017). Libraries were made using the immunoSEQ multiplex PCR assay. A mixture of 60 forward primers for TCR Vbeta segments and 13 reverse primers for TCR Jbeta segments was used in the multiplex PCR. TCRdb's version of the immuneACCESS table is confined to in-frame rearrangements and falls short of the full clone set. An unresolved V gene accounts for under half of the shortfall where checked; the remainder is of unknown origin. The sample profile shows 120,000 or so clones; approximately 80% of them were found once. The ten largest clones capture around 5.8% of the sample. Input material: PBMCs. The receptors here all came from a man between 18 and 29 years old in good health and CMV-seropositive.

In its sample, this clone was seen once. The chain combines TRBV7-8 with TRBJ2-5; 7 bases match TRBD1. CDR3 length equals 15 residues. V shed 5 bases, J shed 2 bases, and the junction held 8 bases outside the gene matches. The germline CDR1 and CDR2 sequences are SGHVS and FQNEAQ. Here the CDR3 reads CASSPRDRLQETQYF. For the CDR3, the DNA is TGTGCCAGCAGCCCCCGGGACAGACTACAAGAGACCCAGTACTTC.

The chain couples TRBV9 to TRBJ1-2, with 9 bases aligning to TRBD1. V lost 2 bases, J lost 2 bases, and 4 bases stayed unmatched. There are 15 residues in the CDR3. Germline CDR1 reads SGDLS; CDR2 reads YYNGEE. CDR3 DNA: TGTGCCAGCAGCGTGGGGACAGGGAGGAACTATGGCTACACCTTC. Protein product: CASSVGTGRNYGYTF. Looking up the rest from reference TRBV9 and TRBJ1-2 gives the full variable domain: DSGVTQTPKHLITATGQRVTLRCSPRSGDLSVYWYQQSLDQGLQFLIQYYNGEERAKGNILERFSAQQFPDLHSELNLSSLELGDSALYFCASSVGTGRNYGYTFGSGTRLTVV.

The CDR3 DNA follows: TGTGCCAGCAGCCGACAGACAGGGAACTATGGCTACACCTTC. The encoded protein is CASSRQTGNYGYTF. The chain joins TRBV7-8 to TRBJ1-2, with TRBD1 identical over 7 bases. V shed 5 bases, J shed 2 bases, and the junction held 5 bases outside the gene matches. Germline loops: CDR1 SGHVS, CDR2 FQNEAQ. The CDR3 has 14 residues.

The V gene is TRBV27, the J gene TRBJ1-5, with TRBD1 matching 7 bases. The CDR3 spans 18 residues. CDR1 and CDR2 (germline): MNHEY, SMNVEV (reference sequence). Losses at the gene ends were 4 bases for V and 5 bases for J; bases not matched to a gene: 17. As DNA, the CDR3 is TGTGCCAGCAGTTCCGTCGGCAGGGGGTATGAGAGTGATCAGCCCCAGCATTTT. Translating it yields CASSSVGRGYESDQPQHF.

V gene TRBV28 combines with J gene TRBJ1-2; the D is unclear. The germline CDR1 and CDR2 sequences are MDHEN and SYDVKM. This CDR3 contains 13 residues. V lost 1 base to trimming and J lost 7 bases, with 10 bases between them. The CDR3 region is CASSLSPNSGYTF. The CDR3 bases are TGTGCCAGCAGTTTATCACCGAACAGTGGCTACACCTTC.

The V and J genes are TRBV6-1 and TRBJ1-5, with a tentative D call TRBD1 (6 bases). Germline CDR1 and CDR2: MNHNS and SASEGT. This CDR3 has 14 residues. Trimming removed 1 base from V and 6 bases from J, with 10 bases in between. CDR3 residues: CASSEGGGGQPQHF. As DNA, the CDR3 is TGTGCCAGCAGTGAAGGGGGGGGCGGTCAGCCCCAGCATTTT.

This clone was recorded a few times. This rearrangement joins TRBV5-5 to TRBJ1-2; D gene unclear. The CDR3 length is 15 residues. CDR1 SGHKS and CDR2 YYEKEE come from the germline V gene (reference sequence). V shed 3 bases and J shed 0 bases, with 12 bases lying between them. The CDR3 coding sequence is TGTGCCAGCAGCTGGCAGGTCCCAGCTAACTATGGCTACACCTTC. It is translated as CASSWQVPANYGYTF.

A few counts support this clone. The CDR3 spells CASRRGQDETQYF. The CDR3 DNA sequence: TGTGCCAGCAGGCGGGGACAGGATGAGACCCAGTACTTC. The gene calls are TRBV6-5 and TRBJ2-5, with 8 bases lining up with TRBD1. This CDR3 contains 13 residues. Germline trimming cut 6 bases from V and 5 bases from J; bases unmatched to any gene: 5. Per germline, CDR1 MNHEY and CDR2 SVGAGI.

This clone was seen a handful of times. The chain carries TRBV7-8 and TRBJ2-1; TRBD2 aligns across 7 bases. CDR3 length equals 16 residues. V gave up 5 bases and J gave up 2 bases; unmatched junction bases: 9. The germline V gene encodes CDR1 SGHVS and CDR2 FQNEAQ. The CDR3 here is CASSTPGEGTYNEQFF. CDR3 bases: TGTGCCAGCAGCACCCCGGGGGAGGGCACCTACAATGAGCAGTTCTTC.

CDR3 protein: CASSYLATDTQYF. In DNA, the CDR3 is TGTGCCAGCAGCTACTTAGCAACAGATACGCAGTATTTT. The chain uses TRBV7-2 and TRBJ2-3; D remains ambiguous. V was trimmed by 4 bases and J by 3 bases, leaving 8 bases between them. Germline CDR1 is SGHTA and CDR2 is FQGNSA. This CDR3 contains 13 residues. Variable domain in full (rest from reference TRBV7-2 and TRBJ2-3): GAGVSQSPSNKVTEKGKDVELRCDPISGHTALYWYRQSLGQGLEFLIYFQGNSAPDKSGLPSDRFSAERTGGSVSTLTIQRTQQEDSAVYLCASSYLATDTQYFGPGTRLTVL.

The CDR3, as DNA: TGTGCCTGGAGTGGCAGCAGGGGGCTGCGTCAGCCCCAGCATTTT. This translates into CAWSGSRGLRQPQHF. V and J are TRBV30 and TRBJ1-5; TRBD1 agrees at 8 bases. CDR3 length: 15 amino acids. CDR1 is GTSNPN, CDR2 SVGIG, per germline (reference sequence). Germline trimming cut 1 base from V and 6 bases from J; bases unmatched to any gene: 8.

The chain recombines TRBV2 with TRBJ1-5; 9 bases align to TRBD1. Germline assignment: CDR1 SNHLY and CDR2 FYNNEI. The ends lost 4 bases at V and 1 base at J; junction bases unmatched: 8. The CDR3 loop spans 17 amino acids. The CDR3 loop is CASSGGQGPFSNQPQHF. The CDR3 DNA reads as TGTGCCAGCAGTGGGGGACAGGGTCCCTTCAGCAATCAGCCCCAGCATTTT. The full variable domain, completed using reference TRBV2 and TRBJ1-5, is EPEVTQTPSHQVTQMGQEVILRCVPISNHLYFYWYRQILGQKVEFLVSFYNNEISEKSEIFDDQFSVERPDGSNFTLKIRSTKLEDSAMYFCASSGGQGPFSNQPQHFGDGTRLSIL.

The CDR3 DNA reads as TGTGCCAGCAGCTTAGTTCCGGCTAGCGGGGGGGCTACTGATGAGCAGTTCTTC. It translates to CASSLVPASGGATDEQFF. The chain carries TRBV7-6 and TRBJ2-1, with 12 bases matching TRBD2. This CDR3 is 18 amino acids long. The germline gives CDR1 SGHVS, CDR2 FNYEAQ. With V trimmed by 1 base and J by 8 bases, 12 bases remained unmatched.

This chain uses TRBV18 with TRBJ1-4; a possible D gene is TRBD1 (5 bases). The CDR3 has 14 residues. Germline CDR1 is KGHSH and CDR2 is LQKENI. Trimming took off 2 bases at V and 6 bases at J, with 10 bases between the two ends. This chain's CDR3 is CASSPLGDYEKLFF. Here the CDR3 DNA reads TGTGCCAGCTCACCATTGGGGGACTATGAAAAACTGTTTTTT.